This passage covers 13 T cell receptor beta chains from one sample sequenced in a study of regulatory T cells in long-lasting Graves disease. HTBI primers from iRepertoire and Arm-PCR of CDR3 regions yielded the TCR beta libraries. From the multiplex PCR reads, TCRdb called clonotypes with MiXCR, one entry per CDR3 protein. The repertoire has approximately 310,000 distinct CDR3 sequences, 18% of them found once; the top ten carry about 39%. The time point: newly diagnosed GD, antithyroid drugs for less than 3 months. PBMC RNA was the source of the TCR library. The material sequenced was peripheral blood mononuclear cells (PBMCs), taken at new diagnosis, from a patient treated with antithyroid drugs. Receptors were obtained from a female donor with Graves disease.

This clonotype has ten or more counts. The rearrangement uses TRBV28 and TRBJ2-1, with 7 bases lining up with TRBD2. Per the germline V gene, CDR1 is MDHEN and CDR2 is SYDVKM. Unmatched junction bases numbered 11, after V lost 6 bases and J lost 6 bases. The CDR3 is 15 amino acids. This CDR3 is CASRPRAGEINEQFF. For the CDR3, the DNA is TGTGCCAGCAGGCCACGGGCGGGAGAGATCAATGAGCAGTTCTTC.

This clonotype was counted ten times or more. This sequence joins TRBV5-1 and TRBJ1-6, with D possibly matching TRBD1 (5 bases). Trimming stripped 4 bases from V and 4 bases from J, with 12 bases between. Germline CDR1 reads SGHRS; CDR2 reads YFSETQ. The CDR3 extends over 15 amino acids. The CDR3 nucleotides are TGCGCCAGCAGCCCCGGGACCGCTTATAATTCACCCCTCCACTTT. Its translation: CASSPGTAYNSPLHF.

Only a few counts were recorded for this clonotype. This rearrangement joins TRBV6-1 to TRBJ2-1; TRBD1 is a possible D gene (5 bases). The length of the CDR3 is 12 residues. Germline CDR1 reads MNHNS; CDR2 reads SASEGT. V was clipped by 3 bases and J by 6 bases, with 6 bases between them. The CDR3 sequence: CASSDRVNEQFF. CDR3 in DNA: TGTGCCAGCAGTGACAGGGTCAATGAGCAGTTCTTC.

The chain links TRBV7-8 to TRBJ2-1; D ambiguous. Germline V gene data show CDR1 as SGHVS and CDR2 as FQNEAQ. The CDR3 spans 14 residues. V lost 5 bases and J lost 6, with 14 bases in between. In nucleotides, the CDR3 is TGTGCCAGCAGCCCTCAGGCCGGCCCCAATGAGCAGTTCTTC. It is translated as CASSPQAGPNEQFF.

This clonotype appeared a few times. The J gene is TRBJ1-3, the V gene TRBV5-1, with D unresolved. Trimming stripped 5 bases from V and 3 bases from J, with 15 bases between. The CDR3 extends over 15 amino acids. Germline V CDR1 and CDR2: SGHRS, YFSETQ. The CDR3 sequence is CASSLTWEFGNTIYF. CDR3 coding DNA: TGCGCCAGCAGTTTGACGTGGGAGTTTGGAAACACCATATATTTT.

This clonotype was counted ten times or more. This sequence joins TRBV11-2 and TRBJ2-5; TRBD2 matches 14 bases. The junction had 11 bases not matched to a gene; V was cut back by 3 bases and J by 2 bases. The CDR3 totals 19 residues. From germline, CDR1 is SGHAT and CDR2 FQNNGV. CDR3 bases: TGTGCCAGCAGCTTGCGACCCCCTGGACTAGCGGGAGGACAAGAGACCCAGTACTTC. It translates to CASSLRPPGLAGGQETQYF.

This clonotype was observed a handful of times. The rearrangement links TRBV20-1 to TRBJ1-1; D gene uncertain. Per the germline V gene, CDR1 is DFQATT and CDR2 is SNEGSKA (reference sequence). The CDR3 has 13 residues. The V end was cut by 1 base, the J end by 1 base, with 7 bases between. CDR3 DNA sequence: TGCAGTGCTAGAGTGCCGAAGAACACTGAAGCTTTCTTT. This codes for CSARVPKNTEAFF.

The CDR3 is CASSPSGARTDTQYF. In nucleotides, the CDR3 is TGTGCCAGCAGTCCCTCGGGGGCGCGGACAGATACGCAGTATTTT. The chain carries TRBV12-3 or TRBV12-4 and TRBJ2-3; D is possibly TRBD1 or TRBD2 (6 bases each). Trimming stripped 5 bases from V and 3 bases from J, with 15 bases between. The CDR3 contains 15 residues.

This clonotype was recorded many times. This rearrangement joins TRBV11-2 to TRBJ2-3, with TRBD1 as a possible D gene (6 bases). Germline CDR1 reads SGHAT; CDR2 reads FQNNGV. V was clipped by 4 bases and J by 1 base, with 18 bases between them. The length of the CDR3 is 17 residues. DNA for the CDR3: TGTGCCAGCAGCTCCATTTCCAGGGGCCTCGGCACAGATACGCAGTATTTT. Residues: CASSSISRGLGTDTQYF.

The genes are TRBV11-3 and TRBJ2-3; a weak D match, TRBD2 (6 bases). Germline lookup yields CDR1 SGHNT and CDR2 YENEEA. CDR3 length equals 17 residues. Between the trimmed V and J ends, which lost 3 bases and 1 base, there was a span of 17 bases. CDR3 region: CASSLGLGGGGTDTQYF. For the CDR3, the DNA is TGTGCCAGCAGCTTGGGACTGGGCGGTGGAGGCACAGATACGCAGTATTTT.

This clonotype was counted ten times or more. The chain couples TRBV2 to TRBJ2-3; no definite D call. This CDR3 comprises 14 residues. V was cut by 6 bases and J by 6 bases, with 16 bases left in between. Germline V lookup: CDR1 SNHLY, CDR2 FYNNEI. The CDR3 coding sequence is TGTGCCAGCAGCCTAACGCGCGTCTCGGATACGCAGTATTTT. Amino acids: CASSLTRVSDTQYF. Full variable domain (missing parts from reference TRBV2 and TRBJ2-3): EPEVTQTPSHQVTQMGQEVILRCVPISNHLYFYWYRQILGQKVEFLVSFYNNEISEKSEIFDDQFSVERPDGSNFTLKIRSTKLEDSAMYFCASSLTRVSDTQYFGPGTRLTVL.

This clonotype was counted at least ten times. The CDR3 DNA follows: TGCAGCGTAGAAACAGGGGGCGGGGAGACCCAGTACTTC. This codes for CSVETGGGETQYF. This chain joins TRBV29-1 and TRBJ2-5; 9 nucleotides line up with TRBD1. The germline gives CDR1 SQVTM, CDR2 ANQGSEA. V was pared by 6 bases and J by 5 bases, with 7 bases of the junction left unmatched. The CDR3 is 13 residues long.

This clonotype has a handful of counts. The chain is built from TRBV9 and TRBJ2-3; D not resolved. This CDR3 has 15 amino acids. Germline V lookup: CDR1 SGDLS, CDR2 YYNGEE. The V gene lost 4 bases and the J gene lost 4 bases, with 16 bases spanning the gap. CDR3 in amino acids: CASSKSARWADTQYF. The DNA for the CDR3 is TGTGCCAGCAGCAAGAGCGCCCGGTGGGCAGATACGCAGTATTTT.